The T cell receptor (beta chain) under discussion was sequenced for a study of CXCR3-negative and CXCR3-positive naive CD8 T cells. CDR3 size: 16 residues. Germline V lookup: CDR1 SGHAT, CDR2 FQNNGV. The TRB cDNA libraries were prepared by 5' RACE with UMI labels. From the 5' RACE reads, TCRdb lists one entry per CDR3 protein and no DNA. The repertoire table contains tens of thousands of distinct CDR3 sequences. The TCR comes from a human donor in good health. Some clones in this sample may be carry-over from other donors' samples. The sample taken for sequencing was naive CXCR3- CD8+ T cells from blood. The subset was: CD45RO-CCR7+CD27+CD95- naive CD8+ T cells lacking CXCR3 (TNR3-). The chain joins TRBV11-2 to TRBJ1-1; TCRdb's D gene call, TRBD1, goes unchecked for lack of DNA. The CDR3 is CASSSSQGAINTEALF.